The rows below give T cell receptor beta chains drawn from one sample of a study of T-cell memory formation after mild COVID-19. A single record per CDR3 protein comes from TCRdb applying MiXCR to the 5' RACE reads. The sample lists fewer than 450,000 distinct CDR3 sequences; 21% were seen once. The sample comprised PBMCs or a T cell subset sorted from them (not recorded which). The receptor source for this set is an adult woman who had mild COVID-19 (a few samples of this study predate the infection). Cell type and time point are not known. The CDR3 runs from the conserved cysteine through the conserved F or W. D genes are given only for firm matches. Clone size is shown for a subset of rows, as once, few, many or a class of expanded clone.

d_gene,v_gene,j_gene,abundance,CDR3nt,CDR3aa
NA,TRBV5-1,TRBJ1-1,NA,TGCGCCAGCAGCTTGGAGATAGGGGGTACCCCTGAAGCTTTCTTT,CASSLEIGGTPEAFF
TRBD2,TRBV4-1,TRBJ2-4,few,TGCGCCAGCAGCCGAGGACTAGCGGGGGGTAGAACCAAAAACATTCAGTACTTC,CASSRGLAGGRTKNIQYF
TRBD2,TRBV4-2,TRBJ2-7,NA,TGTGCCAGCAGCCAAGATCTTGCTAGCGGGAGGGTGTTAGGGGAGCAGTACTTC,CASSQDLASGRVLGEQYF
NA,TRBV6-1,TRBJ2-1,once,TGTGCCAGCACCTCGGACAGCCCAACCAATGAGCAGTTCTTC,CASTSDSPTNEQFF
NA,TRBV4-2,TRBJ2-7,few,TGTGCCAGCATCAGCTGGGGATCCTACGAGCAGTACTTC,CASISWGSYEQYF
NA,TRBV25-1,TRBJ2-7,NA,TGTGCCAGCAGTGACTCCGGCCACGAGCAGTACTTC,CASSDSGHEQYF
NA,TRBV29-1,TRBJ2-1,NA,TGCAGCGTTGGGGTTGGGGGCGATGAGCAGTTCTTC,CSVGVGGDEQFF
TRBD1,TRBV5-1,TRBJ1-1,few,TGCGCCAGCACCTTGGGAGGGGGCTCGGCTGAAGCTTTCTTT,CASTLGGGSAEAFF
TRBD1,TRBV30,TRBJ1-5,NA,TGTGCCTGGAGTCTGATGGGACAGGGATTGAAAGGGCCCCAGCATTTT,CAWSLMGQGLKGPQHF
NA,TRBV11-3,TRBJ2-2,NA,TGTGCCAGCAGCCCAAGGTGGTCTTCGAGGGAGCTGTTTTTT,CASSPRWSSRELFF
NA,TRBV4-3,TRBJ2-1,few,TGCGCCAGCAGCCAAATCCCCTTCGGACCTGAGCAGTTCTTC,CASSQIPFGPEQFF
NA,TRBV7-9,TRBJ2-4,few,TGTGCCAGCAGCTTAGAGCGGGACAAAGGGAAGGACAAAAACATTCAGTACTTC,CASSLERDKGKDKNIQYF
NA,TRBV19,TRBJ2-7,NA,TGTGCCAGTAGTCCCCGGGACTTAACCTACGAGCAGTACTTC,CASSPRDLTYEQYF
NA,TRBV5-5,TRBJ2-1,few,TGTGCCAGCAGCTTGAGGGGGGGTGGTGAGCAGTTCTTC,CASSLRGGGEQFF
TRBD1,TRBV5-1,TRBJ2-2,NA,TGCGCCAGCAGCGGTGGCGCGTCTACAGGGGATTGGGACACCGGGGAGCTGTTTTTT,CASSGGASTGDWDTGELFF
TRBD1,TRBV9,TRBJ1-1,few,TGTGCCAGCAGCTTTGGACAGGGGAGTACTGAAGCTTTCTTT,CASSFGQGSTEAFF
TRBD2,TRBV4-3,TRBJ2-7,few,TGCGCCAGCAGCCAAGAGCCTAGCGGGTATTCCTACGAGCAGTACTTC,CASSQEPSGYSYEQYF
TRBD2,TRBV7-2,TRBJ2-7,NA,TGTGCCAGCAGCTTAAGTGGCGGGAGCTCCTACGAGCAGTACTTC,CASSLSGGSSYEQYF
NA,TRBV12-3/TRBV12-4,TRBJ1-2,NA,TGTGCCAGCAGCCGCACACCCGGAGGGGGAAACTATGGCTACACCTTC,CASSRTPGGGNYGYTF
NA,TRBV25-1,TRBJ2-7,many,TGTGCCAGCAGTGACTCCCTTCCCTACGAGCAGTACTTC,CASSDSLPYEQYF
NA,TRBV5-1,TRBJ2-3,few,TGCGCCAGCAGCTCCTCGCAGCATAGCACAGATACGCAGTATTTT,CASSSSQHSTDTQYF
NA,TRBV21-1,TRBJ2-1,many,TGTGCCAGCAGCAAAGTTACAGGCCAGTGCAATGAGCAGTTCTTC,CASSKVTGQCNEQFF
TRBD2,TRBV30,TRBJ2-7,few,TGTGCCTGGAGTGTAAGGCCCCCGGGACTAGCGGGAGTTGGCGGCTCCTACGAGCAGTACTTC,CAWSVRPPGLAGVGGSYEQYF
NA,TRBV2,TRBJ1-4,few,TGTGCCAGCAGTCCAACAGGCCCGATTGGAAAACTGTTTTTT,CASSPTGPIGKLFF
TRBD2,TRBV3-1,TRBJ2-2,few,TGTGCCAGCAGCCGGGCAATAGGTCTAGCGGGAAACACCGGGGAGCTGTTTTTT,CASSRAIGLAGNTGELFF
NA,TRBV24-1,TRBJ2-1,NA,TGTGCCACCAGTGATCCCCGCTATTACAATGAGCAGTTCTTC,CATSDPRYYNEQFF
NA,TRBV6-2/TRBV6-3,TRBJ1-5,NA,TGTGCCAGCCGAAACCATGACAGTTCCAATCAGCCCCAGCATTTT,CASRNHDSSNQPQHF
NA,TRBV7-2,TRBJ1-2,few,TGTGCCAGCAGCTTATGGGCATTAAGGGACGATGGCTACACCTTC,CASSLWALRDDGYTF
TRBD1,TRBV6-5,TRBJ2-6,many,TGTGCCAGCAGTTACCTAGCCGGATCGACAGGGCACCTATGGGGGGCCAACGTCCTGACTTTC,CASSYLAGSTGHLWGANVLTF
TRBD2,TRBV5-5,TRBJ2-1,NA,TGTGCCAGCAGCAAACTAGCGGGTGAATACAATGAGCAGTTCTTC,CASSKLAGEYNEQFF
TRBD2,TRBV20-1,TRBJ2-3,NA,TGCAGTGCCATGACTAGCGGGAGCGGCACAGATACGCAGTATTTT,CSAMTSGSGTDTQYF
NA,TRBV15,TRBJ2-2,NA,TGTGCCACCAGCAGCGCTGAGGGCCAGGAGGGGACCGGGGAGCTGTTTTTT,CATSSAEGQEGTGELFF
NA,TRBV10-3,TRBJ2-5,NA,TGTGCCATCAGTGACCGGACAGTTCAAGAGACCCAGTACTTC,CAISDRTVQETQYF
TRBD1,TRBV29-1,TRBJ1-1,NA,TGCAGCGTTATACAGGGGTCTGTCACTGAAGCTTTCTTT,CSVIQGSVTEAFF
NA,TRBV12-3/TRBV12-4,TRBJ2-3,NA,TGTGCCAGCAGTTCACAGCTTTCAGATACGCAGTATTTT,CASSSQLSDTQYF
NA,TRBV7-8,TRBJ2-5,few,TGTGCCAGCAGCAAATTTGGCTTCAGTGAGACCCAGTACTTC,CASSKFGFSETQYF
NA,TRBV4-1,TRBJ2-4,NA,TGCGCCAGCAGCCAAGTCCCCGCAAACATTCAGTACTTC,CASSQVPANIQYF
NA,TRBV9,TRBJ1-2,NA,TGTGCCAGCAGCGTAGCTCAAGGGCTAAACTATGGCTACACCTTC,CASSVAQGLNYGYTF
NA,TRBV2,TRBJ2-7,NA,TGTGCCAGCAGTACGGGGGTCTACGAGCAGTACTTC,CASSTGVYEQYF
TRBD2,TRBV7-9,TRBJ2-5,NA,TGTGCCAGCAGCCCGGGACTAGCGGGGGCCCAAGAGACCCAGTACTTC,CASSPGLAGAQETQYF
NA,TRBV9,TRBJ2-3,few,TGTGCCAGCAGCGTAGGGACCTCTCAGGCGGATACGCAGTATTTT,CASSVGTSQADTQYF
NA,TRBV28,TRBJ2-3,NA,TGTGCCAGCAGTTTACGTGATTCACAGGGTGACACAGATACGCAGTATTTT,CASSLRDSQGDTDTQYF